Listed below are T cell receptor beta chains from one sample, sequenced in a study of blood T cell repertoires in COVID-19. Libraries were prepared by immunoSEQ multiplex PCR; TCRdb keeps only in-frame clonotypes and omits some of them. This table has about 250,000 clones, roughly 80% appearing once. The sequencing sample was made of PBMCs or T cells enriched from blood (not recorded which). These receptors all stem from a man between 35 and 55 years old who had been exposed to COVID-19. The CDR3 runs from the conserved cysteine through the conserved F or W. Fields, in order: J gene, V gene, clone size, D gene, CDR3 protein, CDR3 DNA. The D gene is left open where the match is weak. Where a row states a size, it is once, few, many or the class of an expanded clone; other rows omit it.

J gene: TRBJ1-5; V gene: TRBV3-1/TRBV3-2; clone size: NA; D gene: NA; CDR3 protein: CASSQDGVRSQPQHF; CDR3 DNA: TGTGCCAGCAGCCAAGACGGGGTTCGAAGTCAGCCCCAGCATTTT
J gene: TRBJ1-6; V gene: TRBV27; clone size: NA; D gene: TRBD1; CDR3 protein: CASRRQGYSPLHF; CDR3 DNA: TGTGCCAGCAGACGACAGGGGTATTCACCCCTCCACTTT
J gene: TRBJ1-5; V gene: TRBV10-2; clone size: NA; D gene: NA; CDR3 protein: CASGVERPQHF; CDR3 DNA: TGCGCCAGCGGCGTAGAGCGGCCCCAGCATTTT
J gene: TRBJ2-7; V gene: TRBV5-1; clone size: NA; D gene: TRBD2; CDR3 protein: CASSSGTSVAYEQYF; CDR3 DNA: TGCGCCAGCAGCTCCGGGACTAGCGTGGCCTACGAGCAGTACTTC
J gene: TRBJ1-3; V gene: TRBV6-5; clone size: NA; D gene: NA; CDR3 protein: CASTSLSGNTIYF; CDR3 DNA: TGTGCCAGCACCTCCTTGTCTGGAAACACCATATATTTT
J gene: TRBJ1-4; V gene: TRBV5-1; clone size: once; D gene: TRBD1; CDR3 protein: CASSLTPGQGNEKLFF; CDR3 DNA: TGCGCCAGCAGCTTAACGCCGGGACAGGGTAATGAAAAACTGTTTTTT
J gene: TRBJ1-4; V gene: TRBV30; clone size: once; D gene: NA; CDR3 protein: CAYNRQNEKLFF; CDR3 DNA: TGTGCGTATAACAGGCAAAATGAAAAACTGTTTTTT
J gene: TRBJ1-5; V gene: TRBV6-6; clone size: NA; D gene: TRBD1; CDR3 protein: CASSMTGGRQPQHF; CDR3 DNA: TGTGCCAGCAGTATGACAGGGGGACGGCAGCCCCAGCATTTT
J gene: TRBJ2-2; V gene: TRBV5-4; clone size: NA; D gene: NA; CDR3 protein: CASSPLGGGAATGELFF; CDR3 DNA: TGTGCCAGCAGCCCTTTGGGTGGCGGAGCCGCCACCGGGGAGCTGTTTTTT
J gene: TRBJ2-7; V gene: TRBV15; clone size: NA; D gene: NA; CDR3 protein: CATSSRLGSYEQYF; CDR3 DNA: TGTGCCACCTCTTCGAGACTAGGATCCTACGAGCAGTACTTC
J gene: TRBJ2-3; V gene: TRBV19; clone size: NA; D gene: NA; CDR3 protein: CASSIARARYTDTQYF; CDR3 DNA: TGTGCCAGTAGTATCGCCAGGGCTAGATACACAGATACGCAGTATTTT
J gene: TRBJ2-3; V gene: TRBV30; clone size: few; D gene: TRBD2; CDR3 protein: CALTFGRDSTDTQYF; CDR3 DNA: TGTGCATTAACGTTTGGGAGGGATAGCACAGATACGCAGTATTTT
J gene: TRBJ1-2; V gene: TRBV15; clone size: NA; D gene: NA; CDR3 protein: CATSPPDRSYGYTF; CDR3 DNA: TGTGCCACCAGCCCCCCCGACAGGAGCTATGGCTACACCTTC
J gene: TRBJ2-1; V gene: TRBV24-1; clone size: NA; D gene: TRBD2; CDR3 protein: CATSDTREARNEQFF; CDR3 DNA: TGTGCCACCAGTGACACCCGGGAGGCCCGGAATGAGCAGTTCTTC
J gene: TRBJ2-3; V gene: TRBV11-3; clone size: NA; D gene: TRBD2; CDR3 protein: CASSPVGTSSDTQYF; CDR3 DNA: TGTGCCAGCAGCCCGGTCGGGACTAGCTCAGATACGCAGTATTTT
J gene: TRBJ1-4; V gene: TRBV6-1; clone size: NA; D gene: NA; CDR3 protein: CASSEQVLSKEKLFF; CDR3 DNA: TGTGCCAGCAGTGAACAAGTCCTCTCTAAAGAAAAACTGTTTTTT
J gene: TRBJ1-1; V gene: TRBV11-2; clone size: NA; D gene: NA; CDR3 protein: CASSFQTGNTEAFF; CDR3 DNA: TGTGCCAGCAGCTTTCAGACAGGGAACACTGAAGCTTTCTTT
J gene: TRBJ1-1; V gene: TRBV10-3; clone size: NA; D gene: NA; CDR3 protein: CAIRPRGDTEAFF; CDR3 DNA: TGTGCCATCAGACCACGGGGGGACACTGAAGCTTTCTTT
J gene: TRBJ1-2; V gene: TRBV5-1; clone size: NA; D gene: NA; CDR3 protein: CASSLGHSYGYTF; CDR3 DNA: TGCGCCAGCAGCTTGGGACACAGCTATGGCTACACCTTC
J gene: TRBJ2-7; V gene: TRBV7-2; clone size: NA; D gene: TRBD1; CDR3 protein: CASSLEETGHYEQYF; CDR3 DNA: TGTGCCAGCAGCTTAGAGGAGACAGGGCATTACGAGCAGTACTTC